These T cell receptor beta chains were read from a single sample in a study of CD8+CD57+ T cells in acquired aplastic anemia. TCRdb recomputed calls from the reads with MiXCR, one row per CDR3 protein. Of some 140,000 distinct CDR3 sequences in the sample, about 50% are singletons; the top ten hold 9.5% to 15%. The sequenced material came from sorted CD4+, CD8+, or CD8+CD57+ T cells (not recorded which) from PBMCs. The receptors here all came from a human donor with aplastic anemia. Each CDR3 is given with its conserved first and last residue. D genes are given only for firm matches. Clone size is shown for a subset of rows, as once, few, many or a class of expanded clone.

CDR3: CATSGDTYGQYF
DNA: TGTGCCACCAGTGGAGACACCTACGGGCAGTACTTT
D: -
J: TRBJ2-7
size: -
V: TRBV24-1
length: 12

CDR3: CASSRGTGTYEQYF
DNA: TGCGCCAGCAGCCGCGGGACAGGAACTTACGAGCAGTACTTC
D: TRBD1
J: TRBJ2-7
size: few
V: TRBV10-1
length: 14

CDR3: CASSARQGADTQYF
DNA: TGTGCCAGCAGTGCCCGACAGGGGGCAGATACGCAGTATTTT
D: TRBD1
J: TRBJ2-3
size: many
V: TRBV6-1
length: 14

CDR3: CATRTVEGEAFF
DNA: TGTGCCACCAGGACAGTAGAGGGTGAAGCTTTCTTT
D: -
J: TRBJ1-1
size: few
V: TRBV15
length: 12

CDR3: CASSEAWGRGDIQYF
DNA: TGTGCCAGCAGTGAAGCGTGGGGCAGAGGGGACATTCAGTACTTC
D: -
J: TRBJ2-4
size: many
V: TRBV2
length: 15

CDR3: CASSWTSGLDTQYF
DNA: TGTGCCAGCAGCTGGACTAGCGGGTTGGATACGCAGTATTTT
D: TRBD2
J: TRBJ2-3
size: -
V: TRBV7-6
length: 14

CDR3: CASSSSRGSSYNEQFF
DNA: TGTGCCAGCAGCTCCTCCCGGGGGAGCTCCTACAATGAGCAGTTCTTC
D: -
J: TRBJ2-1
size: -
V: TRBV7-3
length: 16

CDR3: CASSRSGRDQKTQYF
DNA: TGTGCCAGCAGCCGCAGCGGGAGGGACCAAAAGACCCAGTACTTC
D: TRBD2
J: TRBJ2-5
size: -
V: TRBV7-3
length: 15

CDR3: CASSVTGGDFVGGYTF
DNA: TGTGCCAGCAGTGTAACAGGGGGAGATTTCGTGGGCGGCTACACCTTC
D: TRBD1
J: TRBJ1-2
size: -
V: TRBV25-1
length: 16

CDR3: CASSLSLGAEQYF
DNA: TGTGCTAGCAGCTTAAGCTTAGGGGCCGAGCAGTACTTC
D: -
J: TRBJ2-7
size: medium-sized
V: TRBV7-7
length: 13

CDR3: CASSLADGEGYTF
DNA: TGTGCCAGCAGCTTAGCGGACGGTGAGGGCTACACCTTC
D: -
J: TRBJ1-2
size: -
V: TRBV11-2
length: 13

CDR3: CATSDFEPRTGELFF
DNA: TGTGCCACCAGTGATTTTGAACCGCGCACCGGGGAGCTGTTTTTT
D: -
J: TRBJ2-2
size: -
V: TRBV24-1
length: 15